The rows below give T cell receptor beta chains drawn from one sample of a study of OX40 agonist ivuxolimab in advanced cancers. Assay: immunoSEQ multiplex PCR; the TCRdb copy retains only in-frame clones and omits some. The sample lists fewer than 80,000 clones, roughly four fifths occurring once. The starting material was CD4+ or CD8+ T cells sorted from blood, obtained in a trial of the OX40 agonist ivuxolimab. All receptors derive from an adult with an advanced solid tumor such as melanoma, head and neck, liver or kidney cancer. The CDR3 runs from the conserved cysteine through the conserved F or W. Fields, in order: V gene, D gene, J gene, clone size, CDR3 DNA, CDR3 protein. D genes are given only for firm matches. The size entry is marked missing in some rows and otherwise reads once, few, many or a size class.

V: TRBV18
D: NA
J: TRBJ1-6
size: NA
DNA: TGTGCCAGCTCACCTGAGAGGCCGCCTAATTCACCCCTCCACTTT
CDR3: CASSPERPPNSPLHF

V: TRBV6-1
D: NA
J: TRBJ2-7
size: NA
DNA: TGTGCCAGCAGTGAAGAGCCGCAGGCTCGGCCCTGGTCTTCCGAGCAGTACTTC
CDR3: CASSEEPQARPWSSEQYF

V: TRBV10-3
D: NA
J: TRBJ2-2
size: NA
DNA: TGTGCCATCAGTGTAACCGGGGCGCAGGACACCGGGGAGCTGTTTTTT
CDR3: CAISVTGAQDTGELFF

V: TRBV10-3
D: NA
J: TRBJ1-3
size: NA
DNA: TGTGCCATCAGAGGGACGGAGGCTGGAAACACCATATATTTT
CDR3: CAIRGTEAGNTIYF

V: TRBV5-4
D: NA
J: TRBJ2-5
size: NA
DNA: TGTGCCAGCAGCTTCGGACAGCGGGGGACCCAGTACTTC
CDR3: CASSFGQRGTQYF

V: TRBV6-1
D: NA
J: TRBJ1-5
size: few
DNA: TGTGCCAGCAGTGGAGGGTCCCGAAGAGGGAATCAGCCCCAGCATTTT
CDR3: CASSGGSRRGNQPQHF

V: TRBV7-9
D: NA
J: TRBJ1-5
size: NA
DNA: TGTGCCAGCAGCAAACAAGGGCATGGCAATCAGCCCCAGCATTTT
CDR3: CASSKQGHGNQPQHF

V: TRBV28
D: TRBD2
J: TRBJ2-1
size: few
DNA: TGTGCCAGCAGTTCGCGGGGGGGCGGTTACAATGAGCAGTTCTTC
CDR3: CASSSRGGGYNEQFF

V: TRBV6-5
D: NA
J: TRBJ1-3
size: NA
DNA: TGTGCCAGCAGTGAGGGGCAGGGGAGCACCATATATTTT
CDR3: CASSEGQGSTIYF

V: TRBV7-7
D: NA
J: TRBJ2-7
size: NA
DNA: TGTGCTAGCAGCTTAGCCCGCGCGGAGGGGGGTACCTACGAGCAGTACTTC
CDR3: CASSLARAEGGTYEQYF

V: TRBV7-8
D: TRBD1
J: TRBJ1-5
size: NA
DNA: TGTGCCAGCAGCATGGACAGGGTGGGCAATCAGCCCCAGCATTTT
CDR3: CASSMDRVGNQPQHF

V: TRBV7-2
D: NA
J: TRBJ2-1
size: NA
DNA: TGTGCCAGCAGCTTAGCTAGCGGCAACTACAATGAGCAGTTCTTC
CDR3: CASSLASGNYNEQFF

V: TRBV4-3
D: NA
J: TRBJ1-1
size: NA
DNA: TGCGCCAGCAGCCTCTATCCAGAGAACACTGAAGCTTTCTTT
CDR3: CASSLYPENTEAFF

V: TRBV10-3
D: NA
J: TRBJ2-7
size: once
DNA: TGTGCCATCTCTAATGATGTAGGGTACGAGCAGTACTTC
CDR3: CAISNDVGYEQYF

V: TRBV5-4
D: TRBD2
J: TRBJ2-3
size: NA
DNA: TGTGCCAGCAGTCGAAACCCCCTAGCGGGGACCACAGATACGCAGTATTTT
CDR3: CASSRNPLAGTTDTQYF

V: TRBV11-3
D: TRBD1
J: TRBJ2-6
size: NA
DNA: TGTGCCAGCAGCTTAGATCAAGGGGGCTCGAGTGGGGCCAACGTCCTGACTTTC
CDR3: CASSLDQGGSSGANVLTF

V: TRBV6-5
D: TRBD1
J: TRBJ1-1
size: NA
DNA: TGTGCCAGCAGTCCGCAGGGGGGGGGCACTGAAGCTTTCTTT
CDR3: CASSPQGGGTEAFF

V: TRBV6-6
D: TRBD1
J: TRBJ2-7
size: NA
DNA: TGTGCCAGCAGTTATGCAGGGGGCGTCGAGCAGTACTTC
CDR3: CASSYAGGVEQYF

V: TRBV6-1
D: NA
J: TRBJ2-1
size: NA
DNA: TGTGCCAGCAGAACAGGTAATGAGCAGTTCTTC
CDR3: CASRTGNEQFF

V: TRBV18
D: NA
J: TRBJ2-2
size: NA
DNA: TGTGCCAGCTCACCGGACACCGGGGAGCTGTTTTTT
CDR3: CASSPDTGELFF

V: TRBV27
D: TRBD1
J: TRBJ1-1
size: NA
DNA: TGTGCCAGCAGTCCGCTATTCGGGACAGAGAACACTGAAGCTTTCTTT
CDR3: CASSPLFGTENTEAFF

V: TRBV29-1
D: NA
J: TRBJ2-7
size: NA
DNA: TGCAGCGTTGACGAGGGTCCCCCCTACGAGCAGTACTTC
CDR3: CSVDEGPPYEQYF

V: TRBV2
D: TRBD2
J: TRBJ2-4
size: NA
DNA: TGTGCCAGCAGTGGATTTTCAGCGGGGGTAGCCAAAAACATTCAGTACTTC
CDR3: CASSGFSAGVAKNIQYF

V: TRBV28
D: TRBD1
J: TRBJ1-6
size: NA
DNA: TGTGCCAGCAGCCTCGGGACAGGGATTAAACCCCTCCACTTT
CDR3: CASSLGTGIKPLHF

V: TRBV7-6
D: NA
J: TRBJ2-5
size: NA
DNA: TGTGCCAGCAGCGGACAAGAGACCCAGTACTTC
CDR3: CASSGQETQYF

V: TRBV5-1
D: NA
J: TRBJ1-1
size: NA
DNA: TGCGCCAGCGGCCGTGGGGAGGTGAACACTGAAGCTTTCTTT
CDR3: CASGRGEVNTEAFF

V: TRBV11-3
D: NA
J: TRBJ2-1
size: NA
DNA: TGTGCCAGCAGCTCAATAGTGGTCAGCGATGAGCAGTTCTTC
CDR3: CASSSIVVSDEQFF

V: TRBV4-2
D: TRBD1
J: TRBJ2-7
size: NA
DNA: TGTGCCAGCAGCCTTTGGACAGGCGAATACGAGCAGTACTTC
CDR3: CASSLWTGEYEQYF

V: TRBV11-2
D: NA
J: TRBJ2-2
size: NA
DNA: TGTGCCAGCAGCTTGGGCCATGGAGGCGGGGAGCTGTTTTTT
CDR3: CASSLGHGGGELFF

V: TRBV6-5
D: NA
J: TRBJ2-1
size: NA
DNA: TGTGCCAGCAAGGGGAGCCAGACCGATGAGCAGTTCTTC
CDR3: CASKGSQTDEQFF

V: TRBV5-1
D: NA
J: TRBJ2-6
size: NA
DNA: TGCGCCAGCAGCTTGGGGGGAGCTGGGGCCAACGTCCTGACTTTC
CDR3: CASSLGGAGANVLTF

V: TRBV10-3
D: NA
J: TRBJ1-4
size: NA
DNA: TGTGCCATGACCGGGACCCTGGGGGAAAAACTGTTTTTT
CDR3: CAMTGTLGEKLFF

V: TRBV6-6
D: NA
J: TRBJ1-5
size: NA
DNA: TGTGCCAGCAGTTACTCGATAGATGGCAATCAGCCCCAGCATTTT
CDR3: CASSYSIDGNQPQHF

V: TRBV9
D: TRBD1
J: TRBJ1-2
size: NA
DNA: TGTGCCAGCAGCGGGACAGGGTCCGATGGCTACACCTTC
CDR3: CASSGTGSDGYTF

V: TRBV28
D: TRBD1
J: TRBJ2-1
size: NA
DNA: TGTGCCAGCAGTTTAAGCGGGACAGGGGTTTACAATGAGCAGTTCTTC
CDR3: CASSLSGTGVYNEQFF

V: TRBV6-1
D: NA
J: TRBJ1-6
size: NA
DNA: TGTGCCAGCAGTGAATCGCCCCAGGGTCCTGGACCCCTCCACTTT
CDR3: CASSESPQGPGPLHF

V: TRBV18
D: NA
J: TRBJ1-3
size: NA
DNA: TGTGCCAGCTTTCCCGGGGTTCTATCTGGAAACACCATATATTTT
CDR3: CASFPGVLSGNTIYF

V: TRBV21-1
D: NA
J: TRBJ1-5
size: NA
DNA: TGTGCCAGCAGCAAAGCCCGGACAGGGGGCGAAGGGCAGCCCCAGCATTTT
CDR3: CASSKARTGGEGQPQHF

V: TRBV4-3
D: TRBD2
J: TRBJ2-1
size: NA
DNA: TGCGCCAGCAGCCGGGCAGCGGGGGGATACAATGAGCAGTTCTTC
CDR3: CASSRAAGGYNEQFF

V: TRBV19
D: TRBD1
J: TRBJ1-1
size: NA
DNA: TGTGCCAGTAGGACCACAGGGGGCGGTCTGGATGAAGCTTTCTTT
CDR3: CASRTTGGGLDEAFF

V: TRBV5-1
D: TRBD1
J: TRBJ2-7
size: NA
DNA: TGCGCCAGCGACGCGGGCGGAAGGACAGGGGGTGTCTACGAGCAGTACTTC
CDR3: CASDAGGRTGGVYEQYF

V: TRBV7-2
D: NA
J: TRBJ2-3
size: NA
DNA: TGTGCCAGCAGCTCAGATATAGCCGATACGCAGTATTTT
CDR3: CASSSDIADTQYF

V: TRBV5-4
D: TRBD2
J: TRBJ2-1
size: NA
DNA: TGTGCCAGCAGCCCAAGGGCGGGGGTAAACAATGAGCAGTTCTTC
CDR3: CASSPRAGVNNEQFF

V: TRBV6-1
D: TRBD2
J: TRBJ2-3
size: NA
DNA: TGTGCCAGCACCGAGCGGGGGATGACGGATACGCAGTATTTT
CDR3: CASTERGMTDTQYF

V: TRBV6-5
D: NA
J: TRBJ1-3
size: once
DNA: TGTGCCAGCACCCTGGGGGTTGGAATCGGAAACACCATATATTTT
CDR3: CASTLGVGIGNTIYF

V: TRBV18
D: TRBD2
J: TRBJ2-7
size: NA
DNA: TGTGCCAGCTCAGCAAGCGGGGGGCAGAACGAGCAGTACTTC
CDR3: CASSASGGQNEQYF

V: TRBV9
D: NA
J: TRBJ1-1
size: once
DNA: TGTGCCAGCAGCGTTACCTCACGGGTTGACACTGAAGCTTTCTTT
CDR3: CASSVTSRVDTEAFF

V: TRBV5-1
D: NA
J: TRBJ1-2
size: NA
DNA: TGCGCCAGCAGCTTCGGGGCCACCGGGGACTATGGCTACACCTTC
CDR3: CASSFGATGDYGYTF

V: TRBV28
D: NA
J: TRBJ1-2
size: NA
DNA: TGTGCCAGCAGTTTGGGTCAGGCGAACTATGGCTACACCTTC
CDR3: CASSLGQANYGYTF

V: TRBV9
D: TRBD1
J: TRBJ1-1
size: NA
DNA: TGTGCCAGCAGCTCCCGGACAGGGATGAACACTGAAGCTTTCTTT
CDR3: CASSSRTGMNTEAFF

V: TRBV7-9
D: NA
J: TRBJ1-1
size: NA
DNA: TGTGCCAGCAGCTTAGAGCCCCAACAAGCTTTCTTT
CDR3: CASSLEPQQAFF

V: TRBV29-1
D: NA
J: TRBJ2-6
size: NA
DNA: TGCAGCGTTGGAGAACTCAGCTCTGGGGCCAACGTCCTGACTTTC
CDR3: CSVGELSSGANVLTF

V: TRBV7-9
D: NA
J: TRBJ1-2
size: NA
DNA: TGTGCCAGCATAAAGGGAGGGTTTTCTAACTATGGCTACACCTTC
CDR3: CASIKGGFSNYGYTF

V: TRBV27
D: NA
J: TRBJ1-2
size: few
DNA: TGTGCCAGCAGTTTATTCTTCAGCGCTAACTATGGCTACACCTTC
CDR3: CASSLFFSANYGYTF

V: TRBV5-1
D: NA
J: TRBJ2-3
size: NA
DNA: TGCGCCAGTTGGGCTGACGGCACAGATACGCAGTATTTT
CDR3: CASWADGTDTQYF

V: TRBV5-1
D: TRBD2
J: TRBJ2-1
size: NA
DNA: TGCGCCAGCAGCCGGGGTGAGACTAGCGGCAATGAGCAGTTCTTC
CDR3: CASSRGETSGNEQFF

V: TRBV7-2
D: NA
J: TRBJ1-1
size: NA
DNA: TGTGCCAGCAGTTCGGACCTTAATCGAAACACTGAAGCTTTCTTT
CDR3: CASSSDLNRNTEAFF

V: TRBV6-6
D: TRBD1
J: TRBJ1-1
size: NA
DNA: TGTGCCAGCAGTTCCACGGACAGGGGGAGCACTGAAGCTTTCTTT
CDR3: CASSSTDRGSTEAFF

V: TRBV7-2
D: NA
J: TRBJ2-1
size: NA
DNA: TGTGCCAGCAGCTTAGGACTCACAGGGATGAATGAGCAGTTCTTC
CDR3: CASSLGLTGMNEQFF